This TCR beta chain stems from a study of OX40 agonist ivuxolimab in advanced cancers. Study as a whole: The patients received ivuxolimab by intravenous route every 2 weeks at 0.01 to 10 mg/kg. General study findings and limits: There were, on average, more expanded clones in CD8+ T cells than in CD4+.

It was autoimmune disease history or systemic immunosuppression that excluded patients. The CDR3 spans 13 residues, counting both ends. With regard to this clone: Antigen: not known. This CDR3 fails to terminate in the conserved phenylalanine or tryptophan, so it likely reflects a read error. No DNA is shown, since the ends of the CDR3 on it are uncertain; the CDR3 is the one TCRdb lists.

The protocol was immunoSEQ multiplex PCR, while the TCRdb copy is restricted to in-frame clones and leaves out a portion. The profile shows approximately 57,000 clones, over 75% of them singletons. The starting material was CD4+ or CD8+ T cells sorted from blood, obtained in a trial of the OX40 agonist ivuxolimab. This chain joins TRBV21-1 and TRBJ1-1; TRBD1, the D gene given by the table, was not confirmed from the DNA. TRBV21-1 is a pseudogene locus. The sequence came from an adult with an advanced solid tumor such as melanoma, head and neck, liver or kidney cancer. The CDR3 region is CASSLSSNGQFVI.